This note documents a single T cell receptor (beta chain) sequence. Primers: 60 Vbeta forward and 13 Jbeta reverse. Here immunoSEQ multiplex PCR was the method, and the copy in TCRdb shows in-frame clones only, minus some. The sample shows roughly 130,000 clones, about 85% of them seen only once. The sample belongs to a study of cytomegalovirus exposure and HLA in healthy donors. Germline V CDR1 and CDR2: ENHRY, SYGVKD. This CDR3 is 15 amino acids long. The junction had 6 bases not matched to a gene; V was cut back by 4 bases and J by 3 bases. The receptor was derived from a boy between 10 and 17 years old in good health and CMV-seronegative. The sample comprised PBMCs. The rearrangement joins TRBV10-3 to TRBJ2-7, with 10 bases aligning to TRBD1. Here the CDR3 DNA reads TGTGCCATCAGTGGACAGGGGGCTAAAGACTACGAGCAGTACTTC. It codes for CAISGQGAKDYEQYF.